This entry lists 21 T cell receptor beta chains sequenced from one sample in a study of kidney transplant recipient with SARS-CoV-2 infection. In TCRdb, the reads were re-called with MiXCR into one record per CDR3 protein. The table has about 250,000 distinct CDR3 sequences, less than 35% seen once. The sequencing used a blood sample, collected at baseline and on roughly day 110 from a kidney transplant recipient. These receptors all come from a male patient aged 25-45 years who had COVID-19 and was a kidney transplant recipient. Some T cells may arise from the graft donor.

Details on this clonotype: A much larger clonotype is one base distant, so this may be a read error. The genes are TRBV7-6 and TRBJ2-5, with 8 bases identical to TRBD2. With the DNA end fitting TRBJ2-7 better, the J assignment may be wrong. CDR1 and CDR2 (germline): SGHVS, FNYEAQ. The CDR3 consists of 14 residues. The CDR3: CASSSRGGSYEQYF. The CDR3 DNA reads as TGTGCCAGCAGCTCCCGGGGGGGTTCCTACGAGCAGTACTTC.

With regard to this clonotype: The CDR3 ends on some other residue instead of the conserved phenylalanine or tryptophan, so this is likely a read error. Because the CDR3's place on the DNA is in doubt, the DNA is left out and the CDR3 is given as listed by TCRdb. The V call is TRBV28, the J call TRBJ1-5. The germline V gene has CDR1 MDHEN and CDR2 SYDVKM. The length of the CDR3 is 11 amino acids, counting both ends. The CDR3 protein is CASSRNQPQPL.

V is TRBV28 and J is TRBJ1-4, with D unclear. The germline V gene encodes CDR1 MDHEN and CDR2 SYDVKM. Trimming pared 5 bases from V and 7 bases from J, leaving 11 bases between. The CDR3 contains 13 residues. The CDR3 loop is CASSRDKGEKLFF. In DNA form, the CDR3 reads TGTGCCAGCAGTCGTGACAAGGGTGAAAAACTGTTTTTT.

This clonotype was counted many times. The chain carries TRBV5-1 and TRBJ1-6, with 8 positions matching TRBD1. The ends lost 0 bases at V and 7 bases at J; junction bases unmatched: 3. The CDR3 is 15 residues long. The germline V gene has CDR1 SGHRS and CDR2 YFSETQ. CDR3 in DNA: TGCGCCAGCAGCTTGGAAGGGGACAGGAATTCACCCCTCCACTTT. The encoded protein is CASSLEGDRNSPLHF.

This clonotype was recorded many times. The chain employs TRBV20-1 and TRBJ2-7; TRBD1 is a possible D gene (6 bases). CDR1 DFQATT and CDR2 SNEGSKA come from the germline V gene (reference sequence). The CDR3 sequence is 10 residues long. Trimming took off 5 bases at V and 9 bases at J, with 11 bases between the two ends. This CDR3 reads CSAAQGLQYF. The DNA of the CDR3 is TGCAGTGCTGCACAGGGTCTGCAGTACTTC.

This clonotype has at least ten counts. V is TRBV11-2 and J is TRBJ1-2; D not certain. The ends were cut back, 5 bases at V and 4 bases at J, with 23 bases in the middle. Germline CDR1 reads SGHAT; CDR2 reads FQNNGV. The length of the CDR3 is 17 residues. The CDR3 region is CASSELETSRKTYGYTF. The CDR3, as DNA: TGTGCCAGCAGCGAGTTGGAAACAAGCAGAAAGACCTATGGCTACACCTTC.

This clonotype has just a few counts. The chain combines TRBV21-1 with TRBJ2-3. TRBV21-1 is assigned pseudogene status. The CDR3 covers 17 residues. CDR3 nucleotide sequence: TGTGCCAGCAGTCGAGAGATAGCTACAGTCATGCAAGATACGCAGTATTTT. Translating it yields CASSREIATVMQDTQYF.

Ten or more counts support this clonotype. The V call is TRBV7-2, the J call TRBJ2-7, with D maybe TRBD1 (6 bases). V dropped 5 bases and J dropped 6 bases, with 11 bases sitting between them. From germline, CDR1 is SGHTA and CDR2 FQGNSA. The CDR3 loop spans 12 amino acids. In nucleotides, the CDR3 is TGTGCCAGCAGCGACACAGGGTCCGAGCAGTACTTC. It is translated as CASSDTGSEQYF.

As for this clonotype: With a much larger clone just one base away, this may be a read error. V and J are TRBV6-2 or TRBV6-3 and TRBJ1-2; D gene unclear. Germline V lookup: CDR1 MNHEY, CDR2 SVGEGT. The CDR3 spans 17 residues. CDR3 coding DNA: TGTGCCCGCAGTCGCACGGGCTGCATCGGAAAGACCTATGGCTACACCTTC. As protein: CARSRTGCIGKTYGYTF.

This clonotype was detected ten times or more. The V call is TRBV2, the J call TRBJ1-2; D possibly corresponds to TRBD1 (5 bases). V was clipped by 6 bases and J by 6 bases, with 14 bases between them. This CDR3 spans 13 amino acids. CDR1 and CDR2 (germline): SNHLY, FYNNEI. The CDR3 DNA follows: TGTGCCAGCAGGGCACAGGTCGAACATGGCTACACCTTC. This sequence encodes CASRAQVEHGYTF.

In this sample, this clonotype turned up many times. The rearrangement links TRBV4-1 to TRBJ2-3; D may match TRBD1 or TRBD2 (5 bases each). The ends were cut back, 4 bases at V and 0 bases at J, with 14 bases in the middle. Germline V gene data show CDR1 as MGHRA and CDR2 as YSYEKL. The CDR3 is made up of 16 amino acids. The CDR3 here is CASSPSGRSSTDTQYF. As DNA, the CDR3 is TGCGCCAGCAGCCCCTCGGGACGATCTAGCACAGATACGCAGTATTTT.

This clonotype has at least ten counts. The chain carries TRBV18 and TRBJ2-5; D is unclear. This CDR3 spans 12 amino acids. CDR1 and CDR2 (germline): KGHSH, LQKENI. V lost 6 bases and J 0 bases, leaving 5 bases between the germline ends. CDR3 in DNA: TGTGCCAGCTCGGTGTACCAAGAGACCCAGTACTTC. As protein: CASSVYQETQYF.

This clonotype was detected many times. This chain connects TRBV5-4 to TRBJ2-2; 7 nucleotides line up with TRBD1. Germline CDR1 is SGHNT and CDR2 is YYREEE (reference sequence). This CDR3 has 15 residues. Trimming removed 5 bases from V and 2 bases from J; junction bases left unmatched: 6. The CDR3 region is CASRSAGGNTGELFF. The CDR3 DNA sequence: TGTGCCAGCAGGTCAGCAGGGGGTAACACCGGGGAGCTGTTTTTT.

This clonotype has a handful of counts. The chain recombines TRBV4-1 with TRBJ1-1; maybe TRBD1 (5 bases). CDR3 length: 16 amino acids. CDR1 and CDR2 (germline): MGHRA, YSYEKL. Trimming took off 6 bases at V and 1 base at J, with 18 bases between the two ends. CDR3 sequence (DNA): TGCGCCAGCAGGTTACAGGCTACCCAAACGAACACTGAAGCTTTCTTT. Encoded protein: CASRLQATQTNTEAFF.

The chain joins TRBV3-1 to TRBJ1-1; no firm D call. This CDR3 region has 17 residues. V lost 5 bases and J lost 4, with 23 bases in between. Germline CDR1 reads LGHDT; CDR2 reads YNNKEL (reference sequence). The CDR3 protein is CASSIGDPISIRTEAFF. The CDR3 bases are TGTGCCAGCAGCATTGGTGATCCCATTTCAATTCGCACTGAAGCTTTCTTT.

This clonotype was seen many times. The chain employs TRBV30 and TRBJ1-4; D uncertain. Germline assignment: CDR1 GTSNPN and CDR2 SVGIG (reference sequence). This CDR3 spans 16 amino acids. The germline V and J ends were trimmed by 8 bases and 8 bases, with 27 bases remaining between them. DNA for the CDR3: TGTGCCCGGGAGGAAATCGGGGAGAAGGGTCACGAAAAACTGTTTTTT. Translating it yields CAREEIGEKGHEKLFF. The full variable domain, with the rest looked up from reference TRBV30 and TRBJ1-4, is SQTIHQWPATLVQPVGSPLSLECTVEGTSNPNLYWYRQAAGRGLQLLFYSVGIGQISSEVPQNLSASRPQDRQFILSSKKLLLSDSGFYLCAREEIGEKGHEKLFFGSGTQLSVL.

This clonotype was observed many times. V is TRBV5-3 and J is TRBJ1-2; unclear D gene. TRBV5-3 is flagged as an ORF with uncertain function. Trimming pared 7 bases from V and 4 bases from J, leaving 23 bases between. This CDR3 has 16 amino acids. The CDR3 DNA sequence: TGTGCCAGACTCAACGAAGTGGTGAGAAAGACCTATGGCTACACCTTC. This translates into CARLNEVVRKTYGYTF.

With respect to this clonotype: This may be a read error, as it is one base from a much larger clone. Here the CDR3 reads CATSFGRDNGQFF. The CDR3 coding sequence is TGTGCCACCAGCTTCGGGAGGGACAATGGGCAGTTCTTC. This chain connects TRBV24-1 to TRBJ2-1, with 8 positions matching TRBD2. Germline values: CDR1 KGHDR, CDR2 SFDVKD. This CDR3 contains 13 residues.

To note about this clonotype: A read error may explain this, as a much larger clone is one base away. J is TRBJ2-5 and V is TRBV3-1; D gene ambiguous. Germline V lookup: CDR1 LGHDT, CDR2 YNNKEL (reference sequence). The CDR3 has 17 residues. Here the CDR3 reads CDSSMKIPISFSETQYF. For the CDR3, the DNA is TGTGACAGCAGCATGAAGATTCCCATTTCTTTCTCTGAGACCCAGTACTTC.

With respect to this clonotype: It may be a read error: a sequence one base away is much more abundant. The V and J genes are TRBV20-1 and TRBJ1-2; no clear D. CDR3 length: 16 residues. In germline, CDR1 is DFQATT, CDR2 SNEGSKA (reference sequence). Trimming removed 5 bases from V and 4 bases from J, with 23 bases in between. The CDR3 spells CSAAIRLFRKTYGYTF. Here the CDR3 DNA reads TGCAGTGCTGCAATTCGGCTGTTTCGAAAGACCTATGGCTACACCTTC.

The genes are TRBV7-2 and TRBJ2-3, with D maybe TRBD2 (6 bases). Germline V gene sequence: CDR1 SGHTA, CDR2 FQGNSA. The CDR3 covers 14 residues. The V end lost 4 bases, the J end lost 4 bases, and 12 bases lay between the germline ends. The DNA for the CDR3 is TGTGCCAGCAGCTACGGCACGGGGGCAGATACGCAGTATTTT. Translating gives CASSYGTGADTQYF.